This is a list of T cell receptor beta chains from one sample in a study of response to subunit inactivated influenza vaccine. TCRdb fed the RT-PCR reads into MiXCR, producing one record per CDR3 protein. This table has a few hundred thousand distinct CDR3 sequences, less than 25% appearing once. Sequencing used PBMCs from blood, obtained less than 22 months after vaccination. The receptors derive from a man aged 45 to 70 who received an inactivated influenza vaccine. Each CDR3 is given with its conserved first and last residue. The order of the fields is CDR3 length, clone size, V gene, CDR3 protein. Part of the rows lack a size; the others show once, few, many or a class for expanded clones.

len: 13; abundance: once; v_gene: TRBV6-5; CDR3aa: CASSYHRAGELFF
len: 16; abundance: .; v_gene: TRBV7-2; CDR3aa: CASSLAGTDINYGYTF
len: 14; abundance: .; v_gene: TRBV5-5; CDR3aa: CASSLDQGRSPLHF
len: 13; abundance: few; v_gene: TRBV7-9; CDR3aa: CASSLAWTGKLFF
len: 14; abundance: .; v_gene: TRBV6-5; CDR3aa: CASSYSGTNYGYTF
len: 17; abundance: few; v_gene: TRBV9; CDR3aa: CASSAPTGTSGANVLTF
len: 14; abundance: few; v_gene: TRBV12-3/TRBV12-4; CDR3aa: CASSSGTGPYEQYF
len: 14; abundance: few; v_gene: TRBV2; CDR3aa: CASSEATPRKSQHF
len: 14; abundance: few; v_gene: TRBV5-1; CDR3aa: CASILGGNADTQYF
len: 15; abundance: .; v_gene: TRBV15; CDR3aa: CATSSWGLSEETQYF
len: 14; abundance: few; v_gene: TRBV11-2; CDR3aa: CASSLNAGLGKLFF
len: 13; abundance: many; v_gene: TRBV9; CDR3aa: CASSVVYNSPLHF
len: 14; abundance: few; v_gene: TRBV20-1; CDR3aa: CSARDFGRNTEAFF